This T cell receptor beta chain was recovered during a study of vaccination effects on CD4 cells after COVID-19 (dated 2022 in TCRdb). For context, the study as a whole: In the ViraFEST assay, PBMC were stimulated with viral peptide pools, and TCR sequencing was then used to find antigen-specific CD4+ T cell clonotypes based on their expansion. Cultures from other donors in the study were sequenced using the Oncomine TCR Beta short-read assay on an Illumina iSeq 100. SARS-CoV-2 spike-specific CD4+ TCR repertoires were compared before and after mRNA vaccination in COVID-19 convalescent patients and in infection-naive vaccine recipients. A few million PBMC per well were cultured with approximately 10 ug/ml peptides in IMDM containing around 5% human AB serum, 10 IU/ml IL-2 and gentamicin. The full study included approximately nine COVID-19 convalescent patients and a few SARS-CoV-2-naive healthy vaccine recipients. Post-vaccine samples across the study were collected a median of 72 days after the second dose, with a range of 14 to 241.

The germline V gene supplies CDR1 KGHDR and CDR2 SFDVKD. V loses 2 bases, J loses 6 bases, and the germline ends lie 11 bases apart. The CDR3 has 14 amino acids, counting the end cysteine and phenylalanine. Only the CDR3 part of the read is kept: 42 bases, read in frame from the first base. Summary of the overall study and its limitations: At late post-vaccination timepoints, both infection-induced and vaccine-induced clones showed marked clonal contraction, consistent with waning T cell responses. The study was limited by a small number of convalescent patients, and early post-infection timepoints were lacking. In healthy vaccine recipients, vaccine-induced clones were almost all SARS-CoV-2 mono-reactive, with only 1 of 255 cross-reactive with common cold coronaviruses.

Comments on this clone: This clone's antigen is unknown. There are no base qualities to consult, and no much larger clone falls within one base.

After about 10 days of culture, CD4+ T cells were isolated with the EasySep CD4+ T cell isolation kit. Two doses of either the BNT162b2 or the mRNA-1273 mRNA SARS-CoV-2 vaccine were administered to participants. The absence of prior SARS-CoV-2 infection in healthy vaccine recipients was confirmed by negative nucleocapsid antibodies before and after vaccination. Half of the culture medium was replaced with fresh IL-2-containing medium on days 3 and 7. Unless otherwise noted, each peptide stimulation condition was cultured in triplicate wells. Using Ficoll-Paque Plus gradient centrifugation, PBMC were separated from whole blood and then either used fresh or cryopreserved at -140C. Genomic DNA was extracted from cultured CD4+ T cells with the QIAamp micro DNA kit. The receptor library was made with the immunoSEQ multiplex PCR assay. DNA from the cultured, isolated CD4+ T cells was subjected to TCR beta CDR3 sequencing. The original pipeline was this. Non-productive TCR sequences were removed, reads were trimmed to the CDR3 region, and CDR3s of at least 7 amino acids were retained. Antigen-specific clonotypes were identified using the MANAFEST web app by comparison of expansion in peptide wells against reference cultures. To count as positive, a clone had to show expansion at FDR<0.05 compared with the reference and with all other wells, an odds ratio above 5, and a frequency above 0.1% in two replicate wells. A clonotype was called cross-reactive if it was significantly expanded both in SARS-CoV-2 spike wells and in at least one common cold coronavirus spike condition. CDR3 similarity was assessed by Levenshtein distance using the stringdist R package, and unrooted trees were constructed with ape in R 3.6.1. The clones in this table, taken by TCRdb from immuneACCESS, are in-frame only. Not every clone is retained; where verified, under half of the shortfall comes from an unresolved V gene, and the cause of the rest is unknown. That table supplies the V and J calls and clone size; D and trimming were determined from the DNA. In this sample the table shows approximately 74,000 clones, roughly 75% of which occur a single time. About 2.5% of the sample is held by the ten biggest clonotypes.

The clonotype originates from a human donor who received a COVID-19 vaccine. The chain employs TRBV24-1 and TRBJ2-3; the D gene is perhaps TRBD2, on 5 matching bases. Sequencing used CD4+ T cells from PBMCs cultured without peptide, obtained after COVID-19 vaccination. The DNA sequence is TGTGCCACCAGTGATTCCCGGGGATCGGATACGCAGTATTTT. Its amino acids are CATSDSRGSDTQYF.